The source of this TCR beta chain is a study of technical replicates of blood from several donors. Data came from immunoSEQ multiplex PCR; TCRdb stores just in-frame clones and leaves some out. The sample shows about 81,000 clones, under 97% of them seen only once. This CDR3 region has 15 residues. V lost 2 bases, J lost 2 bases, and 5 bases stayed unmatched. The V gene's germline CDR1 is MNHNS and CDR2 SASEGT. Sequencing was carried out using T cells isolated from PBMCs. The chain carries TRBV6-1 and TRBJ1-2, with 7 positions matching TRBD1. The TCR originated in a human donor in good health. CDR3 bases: TGTGCCAGCAGTGAAATACAGGGGCTGAACTATGGCTACACCTTC. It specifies CASSEIQGLNYGYTF.